This T cell receptor beta chain was recorded in a study of beta chain features in type 1 diabetes. Study observations and caveats: Whether HLA type affects TCRB rearrangement stayed undetermined in the present work. There were fewer insertions and more deletions at the VDJ junctions of type 1 diabetes patients. Shortening of TCRB CDR3s, moderate but significant, appeared in all four CD4+ subsets of Type 1 diabetes patients.

Worth noting for this clone: Its antigen is not known.

Reverse transcription of all isolated RNA meant that expressed TCRB transcripts were sequenced. The method was immunoSEQ multiplex PCR; TCRdb's version includes in-frame clones alone and lacks a portion of them. Among around 250,000 clones listed, approximately 25% were seen once. CDR3 length: 15 amino acids. The germline gives CDR1 MDHEN, CDR2 SYDVKM. The trim removed 6 bases at V and 4 bases at J, leaving 8 bases unmatched. The receptor was isolated from a woman in her 30s with type 1 diabetes. This sequence joins TRBV28 and TRBJ2-1, with TRBD1 identical over 8 bases. The source material was naive CD4+ T cells from blood. The CDR3 here is CASRHSGTGYNEQFF. Written as DNA, the CDR3 is TGTGCCAGCAGACACTCCGGGACAGGTTACAATGAGCAGTTCTTC.